Listed below are T cell receptor beta chains from one sample, sequenced in a study of blood T cell repertoires in COVID-19. Method: immunoSEQ multiplex PCR; TCRdb's copy keeps in-frame clones and lacks some. The sample has 250,000 to 300,000 clones, approximately 90% seen once. Source material: PBMCs or T cells enriched from blood (not recorded which). The receptors here all came from a young man who had recovered from COVID-19. The CDR3 runs from the conserved cysteine through the conserved F or W. D genes are given only for firm matches. Clone size is not always given. Where it is, it says once, few, many or a class for expanded clones.

TRBJ2-7 . TRBV2 15 TRBD1 CASTIGQGATYEQYF TGTGCCAGCACCATAGGACAGGGGGCGACCTACGAGCAGTACTTC
TRBJ2-7 once TRBV15 14 TRBD1 CATSSRQGAYEQYF TGTGCCACCAGCAGTAGACAGGGGGCCTACGAGCAGTACTTC
TRBJ1-5 few TRBV12-3/TRBV12-4 13 TRBD1 CATRTGADQPQHF TGTGCCACCAGGACAGGGGCCGATCAGCCCCAGCATTTT
TRBJ2-7 . TRBV6-5 16 TRBD2 CASSLARAGGYYEQYF TGTGCCAGCAGTTTAGCGAGGGCGGGGGGGTATTACGAGCAGTACTTC
TRBJ2-7 . TRBV6-2/TRBV6-3 12 . CASSYSYYEQYF TGTGCCAGCAGTTACTCCTACTACGAGCAGTACTTC
TRBJ2-2 . TRBV18 16 . CASSPRVGTNTGELFF TGTGCCAGCTCACCACGGGTCGGGACGAACACCGGGGAGCTGTTTTTT
TRBJ2-3 . TRBV6-5 15 TRBD2 CASTPLAGGLDTQYF TGTGCCAGCACACCACTAGCGGGGGGTTTAGATACGCAGTATTTT
TRBJ1-2 . TRBV7-9 12 . CASSRGHIGYTF TGTGCCAGCAGCCGCGGACATATCGGCTACACCTTC
TRBJ2-1 . TRBV19 14 TRBD2 CASHFGTSGDEQFF TGTGCCAGCCACTTTGGGACTAGCGGCGATGAGCAGTTCTTC
TRBJ2-7 . TRBV19 14 . CASSITGIAYEQYF TGTGCCAGTAGCATCACAGGGATCGCCTACGAGCAGTACTTC
TRBJ2-3 . TRBV24-1 16 TRBD2 CATSGASGGSTDTQYF TGTGCCACCAGCGGAGCCAGCGGGGGCAGCACAGATACGCAGTATTTT
TRBJ1-2 . TRBV5-1 12 TRBD1 CASSLQGAGYTF TGCGCCAGCAGCTTACAGGGGGCAGGCTACACCTTC
TRBJ1-5 . TRBV24-1 15 . CATSYVGRSNQPQHF TGTGCCACCAGTTATGTAGGGAGGAGCAATCAGCCCCAGCATTTT